This record concerns one TCR beta chain sequence. This specimen comes from a study of blood T cells in healthy people across ages. With a J-beta primer mix and a sample-barcoded 5' primer, a second PCR ran 7 to 11 cycles. One entry per CDR3 protein, called by TCRdb with MiXCR from the 5' RACE reads. The sample contains about 780,000 distinct CDR3 sequences, roughly 46% of which appear only once. This CDR3 comprises 14 residues. Deletions cut 2 bases from V and 11 bases from J, with 18 bases between. Per germline, CDR1 WSHSY and CDR2 SAAADI. This receptor was taken from a man at least 80 years old in good health. The chain couples TRBV10-2 to TRBJ1-1; possibly TRBD1 for D (6 bases). Sequences were obtained from blood. The CDR3 DNA reads as TGCGCCAGCAGTGAGCGAACAGGGACCTGGGGGGCTTTCTTT. Its translation is CASSERTGTWGAFF.